Listed here are 30 T cell receptor beta chains from one sample, sequenced in a study of radiotherapy plus CTLA-4 blockade in lung cancer. Profiling relied on immunoSEQ multiplex PCR, and the TCRdb table lists in-frame clones only, not all of them. This table has tens of thousands of clones, 65% to 80% appearing once. Here the sequenced sample was peripheral blood, taken from a patient treated with radiotherapy plus ipilimumab. These TCRs come from a human donor with non-small cell lung cancer who had stable disease on radiotherapy plus ipilimumab.

V and J are TRBV14 and TRBJ2-7; D gene unclear. Trimming took off 0 bases at V and 3 bases at J, with 6 bases between the two ends. Germline values: CDR1 SGHDN, CDR2 FVKESK. The CDR3 contains 13 residues. Here the CDR3 reads CASSQDLGYEQYF. In DNA, the CDR3 is TGTGCCAGCAGCCAAGACCTCGGCTACGAGCAGTACTTC.

There are a few counts of this clone. The chain carries TRBV30 and TRBJ1-5; TRBD1 matches at 8 bases. CDR3 length: 14 amino acids. Germline V gives CDR1 GTSNPN, CDR2 SVGIG (reference sequence). Losses at the gene ends were 4 bases for V and 3 bases for J; bases not matched to a gene: 5. The CDR3 coding sequence is TGTGCCTGGACTTCAGGGGGCAACAATCAGCCCCAGCATTTT. Protein product: CAWTSGGNNQPQHF.

The chain combines TRBV9 with TRBJ2-3, with TRBD1 matching 8 bases. Germline CDR1 is SGDLS and CDR2 is YYNGEE. The CDR3 has 14 residues. V was clipped by 0 bases and J by 6 bases; unmatched bases: 3. CDR3 protein: CASSVAQGADTQYF. The CDR3 nucleotides read TGTGCCAGCAGCGTAGCTCAGGGGGCGGATACGCAGTATTTT.

This sequence joins TRBV7-9 and TRBJ1-1, with D uncertain. The CDR3 has 15 residues. The V gene lost 1 base and the J gene lost 0 bases, with 9 bases spanning the gap. Germline CDR1 and CDR2: SEHNR and FQNEAQ (reference sequence). The CDR3 sequence is CASSLGGRMNTEAFF. The CDR3 nucleotides are TGTGCCAGCAGCTTAGGAGGCAGGATGAACACTGAAGCTTTCTTT.

V and J are TRBV14 and TRBJ1-1; D might be TRBD1 (6 bases). The V end was cut by 5 bases, the J end by 0 bases, with 16 bases between. In germline, CDR1 is SGHDN, CDR2 FVKESK. This CDR3 comprises 16 residues. CDR3 residues: CASSTLGGAMNTEAFF. CDR3 DNA sequence: TGTGCCAGCAGCACCTTGGGGGGGGCTATGAACACTGAAGCTTTCTTT.

The chain recombines TRBV6-1 with TRBJ1-1; TRBD1 is a possible D gene (5 bases). Germline V gives CDR1 MNHNS, CDR2 SASEGT. V was clipped by 8 bases and J by 2 bases, with 15 bases between them. The CDR3 contains 14 residues. The CDR3 DNA reads as TGTGCCAGCTGGGGGTTGGTCTTCAACACTGAAGCTTTCTTT. Protein sequence: CASWGLVFNTEAFF.

V usage is TRBV5-8 and J usage is TRBJ1-2; tentatively, D is TRBD1 (5 bases). The CDR3 has 14 amino acids. Between the trimmed V and J ends, which lost 1 base and 8 bases, there was a span of 15 bases. CDR1 is SGHTS, CDR2 YDEGEE, per germline. This CDR3 reads CASSLWLRGDGYTF. The CDR3 bases are TGTGCCAGCAGCTTGTGGCTCCGGGGGGACGGCTACACCTTC.

The genes are TRBV5-1 and TRBJ1-5; no clear D. The length of the CDR3 is 15 residues. In germline, CDR1 is SGHRS, CDR2 YFSETQ. V was trimmed by 0 bases and J by 5 bases, leaving 12 bases between them. The CDR3 here is CASSLGPGSDQPQHF. The CDR3 coding sequence is TGCGCCAGCAGCTTGGGGCCGGGGTCGGATCAGCCCCAGCATTTT. Complete variable domain (other parts from reference TRBV5-1 and TRBJ1-5): KAGVTQTPRYLIKTRGQQVTLSCSPISGHRSVSWYQQTPGQGLQFLFEYFSETQRNKGNFPGRFSGRQFSNSRSEMNVSTLELGDSALYLCASSLGPGSDQPQHFGDGTRLSIL.

This chain connects TRBV2 to TRBJ2-5; 7 nucleotides match TRBD1. V was clipped by 5 bases and J by 5 bases; unmatched bases: 17. From germline, CDR1 is SNHLY and CDR2 FYNNEI. This CDR3 is 17 amino acids long. The CDR3 DNA reads TGTGCCAGCAGTCCCCCGGCGGGCCAGGGGGTTTTGGAGACCCAGTACTTC. Translated, it gives CASSPPAGQGVLETQYF.

Comments on this clone: The sample holds other DNA sequences that translate to the same CDR3. This sequence joins TRBV9 and TRBJ1-2; D not certain. Germline V gene data show CDR1 as SGDLS and CDR2 as YYNGEE. With 0 bases removed from V and 4 bases from J, the gap between germline ends came to 10 bases. This CDR3 has 14 amino acids. CDR3 amino acids: CASSVVEGGYGYTF. The CDR3 bases are TGTGCCAGCAGCGTAGTAGAGGGAGGCTATGGCTACACCTTC.

This chain joins TRBV7-2 and TRBJ1-2; D may be TRBD1 (6 bases). The CDR3 consists of 12 residues. The V end was cut by 4 bases, the J end by 7 bases, with 10 bases between. Germline CDR1 reads SGHTA; CDR2 reads FQGNSA. The CDR3 bases are TGTGCCAGCAGCTACAGGGATTTTGGCTACACCTTC. Translated: CASSYRDFGYTF. The full variable domain, in which reference TRBV7-2 and TRBJ1-2 provide the parts outside the CDR3, is GAGVSQSPSNKVTEKGKDVELRCDPISGHTALYWYRQSLGQGLEFLIYFQGNSAPDKSGLPSDRFSAERTGGSVSTLTIQRTQQEDSAVYLCASSYRDFGYTFGSGTRLTVV.

The chain employs TRBV28 and TRBJ1-2; 8 nucleotides match TRBD1. Germline-derived CDR1 and CDR2 are MDHEN and SYDVKM. The V and J ends lost 7 bases and 1 base, in that order; junction bases with no gene match: 8. There are 15 residues in the CDR3. In nucleotides, the CDR3 is TGTGCCAGCACCTTGTGGACAGGGAATAACTATGGCTACACCTTC. Protein product: CASTLWTGNNYGYTF.

J is TRBJ1-2 and V is TRBV6-1, with D maybe TRBD1 (5 bases). The V and J ends lost 8 bases and 3 bases respectively, with 16 bases between them. The CDR3 is made up of 14 amino acids. The germline CDR1 and CDR2 sequences are MNHNS and SASEGT. The DNA for the CDR3 is TGTGCCAGCGCCAAGAGGGGAGGGGACTATGGCTACACCTTC. Its translation: CASAKRGGDYGYTF.

This clone has more than one count but fewer than ten. The chain uses TRBV28 and TRBJ1-2; TRBD1 aligns across 8 bases. CDR3 size: 13 residues. V shed 5 bases, J shed 8 bases, and the junction held 7 bases outside the gene matches. Germline loops: CDR1 MDHEN, CDR2 SYDVKM. CDR3 sequence reads: CASSRQGMYGYTF. CDR3 bases: TGTGCCAGCAGTCGACAGGGGATGTACGGCTACACCTTC.

The V gene is TRBV6-1, the J gene TRBJ2-4; TRBD2 agrees at 7 bases. The CDR3 has 16 residues. From germline, CDR1 is MNHNS and CDR2 SASEGT. V dropped 3 bases and J dropped 1; count of bases not matched to a gene: 6. The CDR3 loop reads CASSDAGVIAKNIQYF. The CDR3, as DNA: TGTGCCAGCAGTGATGCGGGGGTGATCGCCAAAAACATTCAGTACTTC.

The chain joins TRBV6-6 to TRBJ1-1, with TRBD1 matching 7 bases. Unmatched junction bases numbered 7, after V lost 5 bases and J lost 1 base. The germline CDR1 and CDR2 sequences are MNHNY and SVGAGI (reference sequence). There are 15 residues in the CDR3. In DNA, the CDR3 is TGTGCCAGCAGTGAGGAGGGACAGCCGAACACTGAAGCTTTCTTT. This encodes CASSEEGQPNTEAFF.

V and J are TRBV6-5 and TRBJ2-7; TRBD1 aligns across 7 bases. The CDR3 is 12 amino acids. Germline trimming cut 8 bases from V and 3 bases from J; bases unmatched to any gene: 4. Germline assignment: CDR1 MNHEY and CDR2 SVGAGI. The CDR3 protein is CASRDSFYEQYF. The CDR3 region has the DNA TGTGCCAGCCGGGACAGCTTCTACGAGCAGTACTTC.

The chain has TRBV10-2 and TRBJ1-4, with D possibly matching TRBD1 (5 bases). Trimming pared 8 bases from V and 5 bases from J, leaving 9 bases between. The V gene's germline CDR1 is WSHSY and CDR2 SAAADI. The CDR3 runs to 12 residues. CDR3 nucleotide sequence: TGCGCCAGCCCCTCAGGGAATGAAAAACTGTTTTTT. Amino acid sequence: CASPSGNEKLFF.

V gene TRBV9 combines with J gene TRBJ2-4, with D hard to call. The CDR3 sequence is 15 residues long. V was pared by 0 bases and J by 1 base, with 8 bases between. Germline V lookup: CDR1 SGDLS, CDR2 YYNGEE. The chain's CDR3 is CASSVEVGAKNIQYF. The CDR3 coding sequence is TGTGCCAGCAGCGTAGAGGTAGGGGCCAAAAACATTCAGTACTTC.

V usage is TRBV5-1 and J usage is TRBJ2-1; either TRBD1 or TRBD2 may fit D (5 bases each). V lost 6 bases, J lost 6 bases, and 19 bases lay in between. Germline CDR1 reads SGHRS; CDR2 reads YFSETQ. This CDR3 contains 15 residues. Written as DNA, the CDR3 is TGCGCCAGCAACCTGGGGGAGACAGTGCGCAATGAGCAGTTCTTC. This translates into CASNLGETVRNEQFF.

The chain recombines TRBV9 with TRBJ1-3; no clear D gene. Per the germline V gene, CDR1 is SGDLS and CDR2 is YYNGEE. With 5 bases removed from V and 0 bases from J, the gap between germline ends came to 12 bases. CDR3 length: 15 amino acids. The CDR3 region is CASRESDLSGNTIYF. The CDR3 nucleotides are TGTGCCAGCAGAGAGTCAGACCTCTCTGGAAACACCATATATTTT. Supplemented by reference TRBV9 and TRBJ1-3, the full variable domain reads DSGVTQTPKHLITATGQRVTLRCSPRSGDLSVYWYQQSLDQGLQFLIQYYNGEERAKGNILERFSAQQFPDLHSELNLSSLELGDSALYFCASRESDLSGNTIYFGEGSWLTVV.

The chain employs TRBV5-8 and TRBJ2-7; perhaps TRBD2 as D (5 bases). Germline CDR1 and CDR2: SGHTS and YDEGEE. This CDR3 region has 15 residues. The V end was cut by 1 base, the J end by 3 bases, with 14 bases between. CDR3 DNA sequence: TGTGCCAGCAGCTTGAGGATTTTAGAGGGCTACGAGCAGTACGTC. Its translation: CASSLRILEGYEQYV.

The gene calls are TRBV18 and TRBJ1-3; no reliable D call. The V gene lost 3 bases and the J gene lost 0 bases, with 12 bases spanning the gap. CDR1 is KGHSH, CDR2 LQKENI, per germline. The CDR3 has 16 residues. This CDR3 reads CASSPLDLVSGNTIYF. DNA of the CDR3: TGTGCCAGCTCACCCCTGGACTTAGTCTCTGGAAACACCATATATTTT.

The chain employs TRBV5-3 and TRBJ1-4; D is uncertain. TRBV5-3 is given ORF status, its function remaining uncertain. The CDR3 runs to 16 residues. Trimming shortened V by 1 base and J by 1 base, and 11 bases separated the two germline ends. This CDR3 is CARSLPQNLTNEKLFF. The CDR3 DNA reads as TGTGCCAGAAGCTTGCCACAGAATCTAACTAATGAAAAACTGTTTTTT.

This clone was recorded only once. The rearrangement joins TRBV7-6 to TRBJ1-1, with TRBD1 as a possible D gene (6 bases). The CDR3 has 17 amino acids. Germline V lookup: CDR1 SGHVS, CDR2 FNYEAQ. V was trimmed by 0 bases and J by 0 bases, leaving 14 bases between them. In DNA form, the CDR3 reads TGTGCCAGCAGCTTAGCGGCGGGGGGCGCGCTGAACACTGAAGCTTTCTTT. Encoded protein: CASSLAAGGALNTEAFF. Complete variable domain (other parts from reference TRBV7-6 and TRBJ1-1): GAGVSQSPRYKVTKRGQDVALRCDPISGHVSLYWYRQALGQGPEFLTYFNYEAQQDKSGLPNDRFSAERPEGSISTLTIQRTEQRDSAMYRCASSLAAGGALNTEAFFGQGTRLTVV.

The rearrangement joins TRBV5-4 to TRBJ1-1; no definite D call. V dropped 1 base and J dropped 11 bases, with 18 bases sitting between them. Germline-derived CDR1 and CDR2 are SGHNT and YYREEE (reference sequence). The CDR3 contains 14 residues. The CDR3 nucleotides are TGTGCCAGCAGCTTGTTAGCTGGGGAGAGTCGGGCTTTCTTT. It is translated as CASSLLAGESRAFF.

The sample holds a few counts of this clone. The chain couples TRBV6-5 to TRBJ2-5, with D possibly matching TRBD2 (6 bases). The CDR3 runs 15 residues. CDR1 and CDR2 (germline): MNHEY, SVGAGI. The V end was cut by 0 bases, the J end by 1 base, with 9 bases between. The CDR3, as DNA: TGTGCCAGCAGTTACTCGGGACTGCTCCAAGAGACCCAGTACTTC. The encoded protein is CASSYSGLLQETQYF.

The rearrangement links TRBV6-5 to TRBJ1-1, with TRBD1 matching 10 bases. Trimming at V came to 7 bases and at J to 7 bases, leaving 9 bases not matched to a gene. This CDR3 is 14 amino acids long. Germline CDR1 MNHEY, CDR2 SVGAGI. The CDR3 is CASIRDRGMGEAFF. Here the CDR3 DNA reads TGTGCCAGCATTAGGGACAGGGGCATGGGTGAAGCTTTCTTT.

J is TRBJ1-1 and V is TRBV5-5; 9 bases match TRBD1. This CDR3 is 18 amino acids long. CDR1 is SGHKS, CDR2 YYEKEE, per germline (reference sequence). After removal of 1 base from V and 0 bases from J, the junction contained 10 bases not matched to a gene. CDR3 in DNA: TGTGCCAGCAGCTTGCCTCCGGGACAGGGACGCATGAACACTGAAGCTTTCTTT. Translated: CASSLPPGQGRMNTEAFF.

The chain employs TRBV9 and TRBJ1-4, with D possibly matching TRBD1 (5 bases). V shed 3 bases and J shed 7 bases, with 10 bases lying between them. Germline loops: CDR1 SGDLS, CDR2 YYNGEE. CDR3 length: 13 residues. The CDR3 sequence: CASSGNGGEKLFF. The CDR3 DNA follows: TGTGCCAGCAGCGGAAATGGGGGTGAAAAACTGTTTTTT. Using reference TRBV9 and TRBJ1-4 for the parts outside the CDR3, the full variable domain is DSGVTQTPKHLITATGQRVTLRCSPRSGDLSVYWYQQSLDQGLQFLIQYYNGEERAKGNILERFSAQQFPDLHSELNLSSLELGDSALYFCASSGNGGEKLFFGSGTQLSVL.